The entry that follows covers one T cell receptor (beta chain) sequence. Its antigen is unknown. Its ends do not fully match the called genes, so a read error is possible. TCRdb's copy holds only in-frame clones and misses some; the assay was immunoSEQ multiplex PCR. The sample yields 120,000 to 150,000 clones, roughly 92% seen once. Whether given at about 4 or about 12 weeks, second doses were pooled. From germline, CDR1 is MNHEY and CDR2 SVGAGI. The CDR3 is made up of 15 amino acids. These data belong to a study of T cell responses to AZD1222 COVID-19 vaccine. Study conclusions and caveats: CD4 TCRs covered the whole spike, strongest at regions 160-218 and 743-854. The repertoires were collected only after the peak T cell response. Clonal diversity was possibly underestimated; the donors were predominantly white British and more often female.

This chain connects TRBV6-5 to TRBJ1-1, with 8 bases identical to TRBD1. The TCR comes from an adult who received the AZD1222 COVID-19 vaccine. Source: peripheral blood, taken 28 days after the second AZD1222 dose. The CDR3 protein is CASTTPQGANAEAFF. CDR3 nucleotides: TGTGCCAGCACTACCCCTCAGGGGGCGAACGCTGAAGCTTTCTTT.